This note documents a single T cell receptor beta chain sequence. What it binds is not known. This sample stems from a study of identical twins. Notes on the study in general: Twin-shared out-of-frame alpha sequences showed excess low generation probability. Models underestimated out-of-frame TCR alpha sharing in monozygotic twins.

There are 15 residues in the CDR3. Each CDR3 protein gets one entry after TCRdb re-called the 5' RACE reads with MiXCR. The sample gives around 670,000 distinct CDR3 sequences, 6% to 6.5% of which show up once; about 1.8% is in the top ten. Sequenced material: naive T cells sorted from blood. The V and J genes are TRBV12-3 or TRBV12-4 and TRBJ2-3, with 14 bases aligning to TRBD2. The TCR was taken from a man younger than 30 in good health. The CDR3 DNA reads as TGTCCCGGAGCCCAGGGACTAGCGGGAGCAGATGTGCAGTATTTT. It is translated as CPGAQGLAGADVQYF.